One sample yielded the 29 T cell receptor beta chains listed below, sequenced in a study of cytomegalovirus exposure and HLA in healthy donors. The PCR had 60 Vbeta and 13 Jbeta primers. Measured with immunoSEQ multiplex PCR; TCRdb has only the in-frame clones, and not every one. The sample has about 120,000 clones; about three quarters are singletons. The specimen was PBMCs. The receptors originated from a woman aged 40 to 50 in good health and CMV-seropositive.

The V gene is TRBV30, the J gene TRBJ1-3; perhaps TRBD1 as D (6 bases). Trimming pared 4 bases from V and 2 bases from J, leaving 9 bases between. There are 13 residues in the CDR3. In germline, CDR1 is GTSNPN, CDR2 SVGIG (reference sequence). The CDR3 is CAWTRGTGNTIYF. The CDR3 DNA reads as TGTGCCTGGACCAGGGGTACTGGAAACACCATATATTTT.

The CDR3 DNA follows: TGTGCCAGCTCACCAGCAGGGGGAGACTACGAGCAGTACTTC. This encodes CASSPAGGDYEQYF. The V gene is TRBV18, the J gene TRBJ2-7; 7 bases agree with TRBD1. Germline trimming cut 2 bases from V and 3 bases from J; bases unmatched to any gene: 4. The CDR3 is 14 residues long. The germline CDR1 and CDR2 sequences are KGHSH and LQKENI.

The chain employs TRBV18 and TRBJ2-7; D is possibly TRBD1 (5 bases). With 1 base removed from V and 5 bases from J, the gap between germline ends came to 12 bases. The length of the CDR3 is 14 residues. In germline, CDR1 is KGHSH, CDR2 LQKENI. The CDR3 region is CASSPLDIMHEQYF. In DNA, the CDR3 is TGTGCCAGCTCACCACTGGACATTATGCACGAGCAGTACTTC.

This clone was observed once. The CDR3, as DNA: TGTGCCAGCAGCTTGGGTGGACAGCACAATTCACCCCTCCACTTT. Its translation: CASSLGGQHNSPLHF. The chain joins TRBV5-4 to TRBJ1-6; possibly TRBD1 for D (6 bases). The CDR3 spans 15 residues. V lost 0 bases, J lost 7 bases, and 11 bases lay in between. Per the germline V gene, CDR1 is SGHNT and CDR2 is YYREEE (reference sequence).

The chain is built from TRBV4-2 and TRBJ1-1; no reliable D call. V was pared by 2 bases and J by 1 base, with 14 bases between. The CDR3 totals 16 residues. Looked up from germline, CDR1 is LGHNA and CDR2 is YNFKEQ. CDR3 protein: CASSQKNQAKNTEAFF. The CDR3 nucleotides are TGTGCCAGCAGCCAAAAGAACCAGGCCAAGAACACTGAAGCTTTCTTT.

V is TRBV7-9 and J is TRBJ1-5; D is unresolved. V was pared by 3 bases and J by 4 bases, with 4 bases between. Germline V gene data show CDR1 as SEHNR and CDR2 as FQNEAQ (reference sequence). CDR3 size: 12 residues. The CDR3 sequence is CASSFQNQPQHF. CDR3 DNA sequence: TGTGCCAGCAGCTTCCAGAATCAGCCCCAGCATTTT.

This clone was seen only once. The J gene is TRBJ1-1, the V gene TRBV7-8; 8 positions match TRBD1. V lost 5 bases, J lost 3 bases, and 8 bases stayed unmatched. Germline V CDR1 and CDR2: SGHVS, FQNEAQ. The CDR3 is made up of 15 amino acids. The CDR3 region is CASSPDRGRDTEAFF. The CDR3 bases are TGTGCCAGCAGCCCCGACAGGGGTAGGGACACTGAAGCTTTCTTT.

The chain combines TRBV7-2 with TRBJ1-2, with D possibly TRBD1 on 5 matching bases. CDR3 length equals 18 residues. Per germline, CDR1 SGHTA and CDR2 FQGNSA. The V end lost 4 bases, the J end lost 5 bases, and 26 bases lay between the germline ends. The CDR3 protein is CASSSFGIERGGWYGYTF. Written as DNA, the CDR3 is TGTGCCAGCAGCTCTTTTGGTATAGAGAGGGGAGGCTGGTATGGCTACACCTTC.

The gene calls are TRBV2 and TRBJ1-3; no definite D call. The germline CDR1 and CDR2 sequences are SNHLY and FYNNEI. Trimming cost V 4 bases and J 8 bases, with 18 bases left between them. CDR3 size: 15 residues. CDR3 amino acids: CASSAIGVTVDTIYF. Written as DNA, the CDR3 is TGTGCCAGCAGTGCCATCGGGGTCACGGTAGACACCATATATTTT.

This clone was seen a single time. The chain couples TRBV2 to TRBJ1-4, with TRBD1 matching 7 bases. J lost 5 bases, V lost 5 bases, and 2 bases had no gene match. This CDR3 comprises 13 residues. Germline assignment: CDR1 SNHLY and CDR2 FYNNEI. The CDR3 DNA reads as TGTGCCAGCAGTACAGGGGCAAATGAAAAACTGTTTTTT. This sequence encodes CASSTGANEKLFF.

In regard to this clone: A read error may produce the germline difference seen at one junction end. The chain has TRBV27 and TRBJ2-5, with a tentative D call TRBD1 (5 bases). The germline CDR1 and CDR2 sequences are MNHEY and SMNVEV (reference sequence). This CDR3 is built from 11 residues. The CDR3 DNA follows: TGCTCTTCGGCAGGGTCAGAGACCCAGTACTTC. Its translation: CSSAGSETQYF.

The CDR3 DNA follows: TGTGCCAGCAGTGTCGGGGGGATGGAGACCCAGTACTTC. Protein: CASSVGGMETQYF. The gene calls are TRBV6-1 and TRBJ2-5; 7 bases are a match to TRBD2. From germline, CDR1 is MNHNS and CDR2 SASEGT. Trimming cost V 4 bases and J 5 bases; bases outside gene matches: 4. The CDR3 runs 13 residues.

The chain carries TRBV5-1 and TRBJ2-7; D may be TRBD1 (5 bases). The germline gives CDR1 SGHRS, CDR2 YFSETQ. There are 16 residues in the CDR3. Trimming pared 0 bases from V and 2 bases from J, leaving 15 bases between. DNA of the CDR3: TGCGCCAGCAGCTTGGCCCGGCAGGGTGTCACCTACGAGCAGTACTTC. This encodes CASSLARQGVTYEQYF.

The V and J genes are TRBV19 and TRBJ1-1; D is uncertain. CDR1 is LNHDA and CDR2 is SQIVND in the germline V gene (reference sequence). This CDR3 comprises 13 residues. V shed 1 base and J shed 4 bases, with 7 bases lying between them. The CDR3 reads CASSIGEGTEAFF. The CDR3 DNA reads TGTGCCAGTAGTATAGGGGAGGGCACTGAAGCTTTCTTT.

This chain uses TRBV19 with TRBJ1-2, with 8 bases lining up with TRBD1. CDR3 length equals 14 residues. Germline V CDR1 and CDR2: LNHDA, SQIVND (reference sequence). V shed 8 bases and J 4 bases; nucleotides not matched to a gene: 9. CDR3 in DNA: TGTGCCAGTCATCGGACAGGGTCGGGCTATGGCTACACCTTC. It encodes CASHRTGSGYGYTF.

The gene calls are TRBV29-1 and TRBJ2-3, with a tentative D call TRBD2 (5 bases). Germline CDR1 SQVTM, CDR2 ANQGSEA. CDR3 length: 14 residues. Trimming pared 6 bases from V and 2 bases from J, leaving 15 bases between. The DNA of the CDR3 is TGCAGCGTCGACAAAACGGGGTTCACAGATACGCAGTATTTT. Protein sequence: CSVDKTGFTDTQYF.

V and J are TRBV10-1 and TRBJ2-7, with D maybe TRBD1 (6 bases). The V gene lost 0 bases and the J gene lost 2 bases, with 11 bases spanning the gap. This CDR3 is built from 15 residues. Germline V CDR1 and CDR2: WNHNN, SYGVQD (reference sequence). The CDR3 nucleotides read TGCGCCAGCAGTGAGTCGGGGGCGTCTACCTACGAGCAGTACTTC. Translating it yields CASSESGASTYEQYF.

The chain joins TRBV9 to TRBJ2-7; a weak D match, TRBD2 (7 bases). Trimming pared 0 bases from V and 4 bases from J, leaving 11 bases between. The CDR3 totals 14 residues. The germline CDR1 and CDR2 sequences are SGDLS and YYNGEE. CDR3 DNA sequence: TGTGCCAGCAGCGTAGAGGGGGGGCAGTACGAGCAGTACTTC. Translation gives CASSVEGGQYEQYF.

The V and J genes are TRBV5-1 and TRBJ2-3, with TRBD1 as a possible D gene (5 bases). This CDR3 spans 15 amino acids. Trimming cost V 4 bases and J 1 base, with 13 bases left between them. In germline, CDR1 is SGHRS, CDR2 YFSETQ. This CDR3 reads CASSPTVRGTDTQYF. The DNA for the CDR3 is TGCGCCAGCAGCCCGACAGTTCGAGGCACAGATACGCAGTATTTT.

This clone was picked up a small number of times. The rearrangement uses TRBV6-1 and TRBJ1-5, with a possible D match to TRBD1 (5 bases). Trimming shortened V by 5 bases and J by 5 bases, and 10 bases separated the two germline ends. CDR3 length: 13 amino acids. From germline, CDR1 is MNHNS and CDR2 SASEGT. CDR3 loop: CASSQGKDQPQHF. Written as DNA, the CDR3 is TGTGCCAGCAGTCAGGGAAAGGATCAGCCCCAGCATTTT.

This chain connects TRBV21-1 to TRBJ2-7; the table calls TRBD2, which could not be checked here. TRBV21-1 has pseudogene status. The CDR3 is 15 amino acids. The CDR3 protein is CASSKGLAEPYEQYF. The CDR3 region has the DNA TGTGCCAGCAGCAAAGGACTAGCGGAGCCCTACGAGCAGTACTTC.

The chain couples TRBV6-5 to TRBJ1-3; D is perhaps TRBD1 (5 bases). Trimming removed 11 bases from V and 9 bases from J, with 14 bases in between. The CDR3 has 11 amino acids. CDR1 and CDR2 from the germline V gene are MNHEY and SVGAGI. As DNA, the CDR3 is TGTGCCTCCACCCTCGGGGGCACCATATATTTT. Amino acid sequence: CASTLGGTIYF.

This clone was seen just once. The chain's CDR3 is CASSQDREGTGELFF. The CDR3 coding sequence is TGCGCCAGCAGCCAAGACAGGGAGGGAACCGGGGAGCTGTTTTTT. The rearrangement joins TRBV4-3 to TRBJ2-2; TRBD2 matches 7 bases. The germline V gene has CDR1 LGHNA and CDR2 YSLEER. The CDR3 contains 15 residues. J gave up 5 bases and V 0 bases, and 3 bases lay outside the gene matches.

The chain uses TRBV2 and TRBJ1-5, with unresolved D. Trimming stripped 8 bases from V and 4 bases from J, with 9 bases between. Germline V lookup: CDR1 SNHLY, CDR2 FYNNEI. This CDR3 contains 12 residues. CDR3 coding DNA: TGTGCCAGCGCGCAGGCGAATCAGCCCCAGCATTTT. As protein: CASAQANQPQHF. The full variable domain, rest sourced from reference TRBV2 and TRBJ1-5, is EPEVTQTPSHQVTQMGQEVILRCVPISNHLYFYWYRQILGQKVEFLVSFYNNEISEKSEIFDDQFSVERPDGSNFTLKIRSTKLEDSAMYFCASAQANQPQHFGDGTRLSIL.

The V and J genes are TRBV5-1 and TRBJ2-6; tentatively, D is TRBD1 (5 bases). CDR1 is SGHRS, CDR2 YFSETQ, per germline. With 0 bases removed from V and 4 bases from J, the gap between germline ends came to 8 bases. The CDR3 covers 15 residues. The CDR3 DNA sequence: TGCGCCAGCAGCTTGGAGGGGAACGGGGCCAACGTCCTGACTTTC. Protein: CASSLEGNGANVLTF.

V is TRBV7-9 and J is TRBJ2-3; 11 nucleotides match TRBD2. The CDR3 runs 16 residues. CDR1 is SEHNR, CDR2 FQNEAQ, per germline (reference sequence). The V segment lost 3 bases and the J segment 3 bases; nucleotides outside the gene matches: 5. DNA of the CDR3: TGTGCCAGCAGCTTGCCGACTAGCGGGGAGACAGATACGCAGTATTTT. Translation: CASSLPTSGETDTQYF.

This clone was recorded only once. V and J are TRBV18 and TRBJ2-7; perhaps TRBD2 as D (5 bases). The V end lost 2 bases, the J end lost 7 bases, and 12 bases lay between the germline ends. In germline, CDR1 is KGHSH, CDR2 LQKENI. This CDR3 region has 13 residues. CDR3 bases: TGTGCCAGCTCACCAAAGAGGGCGGTGGAGCAGTACTTC. Translated, it gives CASSPKRAVEQYF. Full variable domain (outside the CDR3, taken from reference TRBV18 and TRBJ2-7): NAGVMQNPRHLVRRRGQEARLRCSPMKGHSHVYWYRQLPEEGLKFMVYLQKENIIDESGMPKERFSAEFPKEGPSILRIQQVVRGDSAAYFCASSPKRAVEQYFGPGTRLTVT.

This clone occurred a few times. This chain uses TRBV27 with TRBJ1-1; 7 bases map to TRBD1. The germline CDR1 and CDR2 sequences are MNHEY and SMNVEV (reference sequence). V shed 5 bases and J 3 bases; nucleotides not matched to a gene: 6. The length of the CDR3 is 14 residues. CDR3 region: CASSPTGLDTEAFF. CDR3 coding DNA: TGTGCCAGCAGTCCGACAGGGTTGGACACTGAAGCTTTCTTT.

The rearrangement uses TRBV11-2 and TRBJ2-1; 16 nucleotides match TRBD2. This CDR3 spans 19 amino acids. Germline loops: CDR1 SGHAT, CDR2 FQNNGV. V trimming: 4 bases; J trimming: 2 bases; junction bases outside the gene matches: 8. CDR3 nucleotide sequence: TGTGCCAGCAGCTGGGGACTAGCGGGAGGGCCAGGAACCTACAATGAGCAGTTCTTC. Encoded protein: CASSWGLAGGPGTYNEQFF. Supplemented by reference TRBV11-2 and TRBJ2-1, the full variable domain reads EAGVAQSPRYKIIEKRQSVAFWCNPISGHATLYWYQQILGQGPKLLIQFQNNGVVDDSQLPKDRFSAERLKGVDSTLKIQPAKLEDSAVYLCASSWGLAGGPGTYNEQFFGPGTRLTVL.